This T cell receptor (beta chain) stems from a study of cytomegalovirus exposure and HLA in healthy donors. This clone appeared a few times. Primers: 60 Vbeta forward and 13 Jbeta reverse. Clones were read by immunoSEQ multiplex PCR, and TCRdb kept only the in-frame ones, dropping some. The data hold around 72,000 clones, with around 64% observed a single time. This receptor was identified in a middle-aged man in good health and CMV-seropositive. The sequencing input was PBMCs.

This chain's CDR3 is CSVMGQGASVNTEAFF. CDR3 nucleotides: TGCAGCGTGATGGGACAGGGGGCCTCGGTGAACACTGAAGCTTTCTTT. This rearrangement joins TRBV29-1 to TRBJ1-1; the match to TRBD1 covers 12 bases. V trimming: 6 bases; J trimming: 0 bases; junction bases outside the gene matches: 8. CDR3 size: 16 residues. Germline V CDR1 and CDR2: SQVTM, ANQGSEA.